Listed below are T cell receptor beta chains from one sample, sequenced in a study of cytomegalovirus exposure and HLA in healthy donors. TCRdb keeps only in-frame clones here, not all; method: immunoSEQ multiplex PCR. The sample includes 150,000 to 200,000 clones, over 65% seen only once; the top ten take approximately 3.6%. Source material: PBMCs. Receptors were obtained from a man aged 40-49 years in good health and CMV-seropositive. The CDR3 runs from the conserved cysteine through the conserved F or W. A D gene is named only where the DNA matches it firmly. Size is stated for part of the rows, as once, few or many counts, or as a class when the clone is expanded.

d_gene	j_gene	v_gene	abundance	len	CDR3aa	CDR3nt
.	TRBJ1-1	TRBV10-3	.	15	CASREQGVVVTEAFF	TGTGCCAGCAGAGAACAGGGTGTCGTTGTCACTGAAGCTTTCTTT
TRBD2	TRBJ2-3	TRBV9	.	15	CASSVDLAGADTQYF	TGTGCCAGCAGCGTAGATCTAGCGGGAGCAGATACGCAGTATTTT
.	TRBJ2-5	TRBV2	.	13	CASVRLVGETQYF	TGTGCCAGCGTGCGCCTAGTAGGAGAGACCCAGTACTTC
TRBD2	TRBJ2-1	TRBV28	.	16	CASLPGGRISYNEQFF	TGTGCCAGCCTCCCTGGCGGGAGAATTTCCTACAATGAGCAGTTCTTC
.	TRBJ2-7	TRBV6-5	.	13	CASSLGVLYEQYF	TGTGCCAGCAGTTTAGGGGTCCTCTACGAGCAGTACTTC
.	TRBJ1-1	TRBV5-6	.	14	CASSLGGPNTEAFF	TGTGCCAGCAGCTTGGGGGGCCCCAACACTGAAGCTTTCTTT
TRBD1	TRBJ2-7	TRBV19	few	12	CASSMTGVEQYF	TGTGCCAGTAGTATGACAGGGGTCGAGCAGTACTTC
.	TRBJ2-3	TRBV27	.	15	CASSLWTADTDTQYF	TGTGCCAGCAGTCTGTGGACAGCAGACACAGATACGCAGTATTTT
TRBD1	TRBJ2-1	TRBV4-3	.	16	CASSLNTGGAYNEQFF	TGCGCCAGCAGCCTAAACACAGGGGGCGCTTACAATGAGCAGTTCTTC
.	TRBJ2-7	TRBV7-9	.	15	CSSSQMETEGYEQYF	TGTTCCAGCAGCCAGATGGAGACGGAAGGCTACGAGCAGTACTTC
TRBD1	TRBJ2-7	TRBV2	.	13	CASNRDRLYEQYF	TGTGCCAGCAACCGGGACAGGCTCTACGAGCAGTACTTC
TRBD1	TRBJ1-6	TRBV2	.	14	CASSGWDRGLPLHF	TGTGCCAGCAGTGGGTGGGACAGGGGGCTACCCCTCCACTTT
.	TRBJ1-3	TRBV4-1	.	17	CASSQTPRGSSGNTIYF	TGCGCCAGCAGCCAGACGCCGCGGGGGAGCTCTGGAAACACCATATATTTT
.	TRBJ2-1	TRBV5-1	.	15	CASSLNRETGYEQFF	TGCGCCAGCAGCCTGAACAGGGAAACCGGGTATGAGCAGTTCTTC
TRBD1	TRBJ2-7	TRBV10-3	.	12	CAISITGDEQYF	TGTGCCATCAGTATCACAGGGGACGAGCAGTACTTC
.	TRBJ1-2	TRBV5-4	few	14	CASSVLTGSYGYTF	TGTGCCAGCAGCGTACTGACCGGGTCCTATGGCTACACCTTC
TRBD2	TRBJ2-3	TRBV7-3	.	14	CASSLKRGTDTQYF	TGTGCCAGCAGCTTAAAGCGGGGGACGGATACGCAGTATTTT
TRBD1	TRBJ2-5	TRBV2	few	13	CASSPGQARTQYF	TGTGCCAGCAGTCCGGGACAGGCCAGGACCCAGTACTTC
.	TRBJ1-2	TRBV2	.	13	CASSRGFNYGYTF	TGTGCCAGCAGTAGGGGGTTTAACTATGGCTACACCTTC
.	TRBJ2-3	TRBV12-2	.	16	CASRLGPRGCTDTQYF	TGTGCAAGTCGCTTAGGCCCCAGGGGGTGTACAGATACGCAGTATTTT
TRBD2	TRBJ2-1	TRBV5-5	.	15	CASSLALAGRNEQFF	TGTGCCAGCAGCTTGGCACTAGCGGGCCGGAATGAGCAGTTCTTC
.	TRBJ1-2	TRBV11-2	.	14	CASSLRASAGGYTF	TGTGCCAGCAGCTTACGGGCCTCCGCGGGTGGCTACACCTTC
.	TRBJ1-3	TRBV6-1	.	16	CASSEALGGSGNTIYF	TGTGCCAGCAGTGAAGCGCTAGGGGGCTCTGGAAACACCATATATTTT
.	TRBJ2-7	TRBV19	.	18	CASWRKRPAGGKVGEQYF	TGTGCCAGTTGGAGAAAGAGGCCGGCGGGCGGGAAAGTGGGCGAGCAGTACTTC
TRBD2	TRBJ2-7	TRBV11-2	once	15	CASSLGASGLYEQYF	TGTGCCAGCAGCTTAGGGGCTAGCGGACTCTACGAGCAGTACTTC
.	TRBJ1-2	TRBV19	.	14	CASSIDKGRGGYTF	TGTGCCAGTAGTATAGATAAGGGGCGCGGTGGCTACACCTTC
.	TRBJ1-3	TRBV6-5	.	14	CASSYSGLGNTIYF	TGTGCCAGCAGTTACTCGGGGCTTGGAAACACCATATATTTT
.	TRBJ2-7	TRBV11-2	.	14	CASSLVVGNYEQYF	TGTGCCAGCAGCTTAGTGGTCGGGAACTACGAGCAGTACTTC
.	TRBJ1-1	TRBV15	.	14	CATSRDYRNTEAFF	TGTGCCACCAGCAGAGATTACAGGAACACTGAAGCTTTCTTT
.	TRBJ1-1	TRBV7-2	.	15	CASSLSRGGDTEAFF	TGTGCCAGCAGCTTATCGAGAGGGGGGGACACTGAAGCTTTCTTT
.	TRBJ1-4	TRBV5-1	.	15	CASSIGTTTNEKLFF	TGCGCCAGCAGCATCGGGACAACTACTAATGAAAAACTGTTTTTT
.	TRBJ2-7	TRBV11-2	.	15	CASSLEHRAGYEQYF	TGTGCCAGCAGCTTAGAGCATCGGGCGGGGTACGAGCAGTACTTC
TRBD2	TRBJ2-7	TRBV6-5	.	14	CASSYWTSGYEQYF	TGTGCCAGCAGTTACTGGACTAGCGGTTACGAGCAGTACTTC
.	TRBJ2-2	TRBV10-1	.	15	CASTAGAGNTGELFF	TGCGCCAGCACTGCGGGGGCAGGGAACACCGGGGAGCTGTTTTTT
TRBD2	TRBJ2-5	TRBV7-9	.	18	CASSSPPGLAGGQETQYF	TGTGCCAGCAGCTCCCCCCCCGGGCTAGCGGGGGGGCAAGAGACCCAGTACTTC
.	TRBJ2-7	TRBV7-2	.	13	CASSFREGGEQYF	TGTGCCAGCAGCTTCCGCGAGGGCGGCGAGCAGTACTTC
TRBD2	TRBJ2-5	TRBV27	.	17	CASSPSASGSVVQTQYF	TGTGCCAGCAGCCCCTCGGCTAGCGGGAGTGTTGTTCAGACCCAGTACTTC
TRBD2	TRBJ2-1	TRBV7-6	.	15	CASSSGLAGYNEQFF	TGTGCCAGCAGCTCAGGACTAGCGGGATACAATGAGCAGTTCTTC
.	TRBJ2-2	TRBV28	.	16	CASSSSGKGNTGELFF	TGTGCCAGCAGTTCCTCAGGGAAGGGGAACACCGGGGAGCTGTTTTTT
.	TRBJ1-4	TRBV18	.	16	CASSPQGFGTNEKLFF	TGTGCCAGCTCACCACAGGGGTTCGGGACTAATGAAAAACTGTTTTTT
TRBD2	TRBJ2-3	TRBV4-1	.	16	CASSQGAGGLTDTQYF	TGCGCCAGCAGCCAAGGAGCGGGGGGGCTCACAGATACGCAGTATTTT
TRBD1	TRBJ2-7	TRBV5-1	.	16	CASSLDRQGSGDEQYF	TGCGCCAGCAGCTTGGATCGACAGGGGTCGGGAGACGAGCAGTACTTC
TRBD2	TRBJ2-1	TRBV2	.	13	CASRPGGTHEQFF	TGTGCCAGCAGACCGGGGGGGACCCATGAGCAGTTCTTC
TRBD1	TRBJ1-3	TRBV5-4	.	15	CASSHGDSSGNTIYF	TGTGCCAGCAGCCACGGGGACAGCTCTGGAAACACCATATATTTT
.	TRBJ1-2	TRBV5-6	once	13	CASSFGGAYGYTF	TGTGCCAGCAGCTTCGGGGGGGCCTATGGCTACACCTTC
.	TRBJ1-4	TRBV27	.	13	CASRREPHEKLFF	TGTGCCAGCCGCCGGGAACCCCATGAAAAACTGTTTTTT
.	TRBJ1-1	TRBV15	.	13	CATSRQGNTEAFF	TGTGCCACCAGCAGACAGGGGAACACTGAAGCTTTCTTT
TRBD2	TRBJ2-7	TRBV27	few	15	CASSPLRLASYEQYF	TGTGCCAGCAGTCCGCTCCGACTAGCGAGCTACGAGCAGTACTTC
.	TRBJ1-2	TRBV5-4	.	14	CASSLEGVHYGYTF	TGTGCCAGCAGCTTGGAGGGGGTTCACTATGGCTACACCTTC
.	TRBJ1-3	TRBV6-1	once	17	CASSERIRTVSGNTIYF	TGTGCCAGCAGTGAAAGGATCAGGACTGTCTCTGGAAACACCATATATTTT
TRBD1	TRBJ1-3	TRBV5-1	.	16	CASSLALRGLGNTIYF	TGCGCCAGCAGCTTGGCCCTCAGGGGGCTCGGAAACACCATATATTTT
.	TRBJ2-3	TRBV2	.	13	CASRADRTDTQYF	TGTGCCAGCAGAGCCGACAGGACGGATACGCAGTATTTT
.	TRBJ1-6	TRBV27	.	15	CASSPRGFYNSPLHF	TGTGCCAGCAGTCCGCGAGGGTTTTATAATTCACCCCTCCACTTT
.	TRBJ1-2	TRBV11-2	.	13	CASSYGRGYGYTF	TGTGCCAGCAGCTACGGCAGGGGTTATGGCTACACCTTC
.	TRBJ2-3	TRBV6-5	.	15	CASSYSPGGTDTQYF	TGTGCCAGCAGTTACTCTCCTGGCGGGACAGATACGCAGTATTTT
.	TRBJ1-6	TRBV7-8	once	13	CASSWRDNSPLHF	TGTGCCAGCAGCTGGAGGGATAATTCACCCCTCCACTTT
.	TRBJ1-2	TRBV27	.	17	CASSPSGGAREAGGYTF	TGTGCCAGCAGTCCCAGTGGGGGGGCCCGGGAGGCGGGCGGCTACACCTTC
TRBD1	TRBJ1-1	TRBV12-5	.	15	CASGLVDREVAEAFF	TGTGCTAGTGGTTTGGTGGACAGGGAAGTTGCTGAAGCTTTCTTT
TRBD1	TRBJ2-7	TRBV10-3	.	14	CAISDGTGAYEQYF	TGTGCCATCAGTGACGGGACAGGGGCCTACGAGCAGTACTTC